The 26 T cell receptor beta chains presented below share a single source sample, sequenced in a study of T cell responses to AZD1222 COVID-19 vaccine. The repertoire was sequenced with immunoSEQ multiplex PCR; TCRdb's copy has only in-frame clones and lacks some. The sample lists roughly 100,000 clones, roughly 90% seen once, with around 2.3% in the top ten. Sequenced material: peripheral blood, taken on day 0 of AZD1222 vaccination. Every receptor here comes from an adult in good health.

This chain uses TRBV19 with TRBJ2-3; no definite D call. Trimming stripped 4 bases from V and 4 bases from J, with 9 bases between. CDR3 length equals 13 residues. The germline V gene has CDR1 LNHDA and CDR2 SQIVND (reference sequence). The CDR3 sequence is CASSTRRSDTQYF. CDR3 DNA: TGTGCCAGTAGTACGCGACGGTCAGATACGCAGTATTTT. Full variable domain (outside the CDR3, taken from reference TRBV19 and TRBJ2-3): DGGITQSPKYLFRKEGQNVTLSCEQNLNHDAMYWYRQDPGQGLRLIYYSQIVNDFQKGDIAEGYSVSREKKESFPLTVTSAQKNPTAFYLCASSTRRSDTQYFGPGTRLTVL.

As regards this clone: The sample contains more than one DNA sequence encoding this CDR3. V is TRBV7-8 and J is TRBJ1-5, with 9 bases matching TRBD1. This CDR3 has 14 amino acids. Trimming cost V 6 bases and J 1 base; bases outside gene matches: 1. The germline V gene has CDR1 SGHVS and CDR2 FQNEAQ. In nucleotides, the CDR3 is TGTGCCAGCAGACAGGGGGCGAGCAATCAGCCCCAGCATTTT. Its protein product is CASRQGASNQPQHF.

The genes are TRBV28 and TRBJ1-1; 7 bases line up with TRBD1. CDR1 is MDHEN and CDR2 is SYDVKM in the germline V gene. The CDR3 has 14 amino acids. Trimming took 2 bases from V and 3 from J; bases not matched to a gene: 3. The CDR3 is CASSLRGHYTEAFF. For the CDR3, the DNA is TGTGCCAGCAGTTTAAGGGGGCATTACACTGAAGCTTTCTTT. Full variable domain (outside the CDR3, taken from reference TRBV28 and TRBJ1-1): DVKVTQSSRYLVKRTGEKVFLECVQDMDHENMFWYRQDPGLGLRLIYFSYDVKMKEKGDIPEGYSVSREKKERFSLILESASTNQTSMYLCASSLRGHYTEAFFGQGTRLTVV.

This clone was seen more than once but under ten times. CDR3 loop: CASSLLAGGAREQYF. For the CDR3, the DNA is TGTGCCAGCAGCTTACTAGCGGGAGGCGCACGCGAGCAGTACTTC. The genes are TRBV7-8 and TRBJ2-7; 11 bases agree with TRBD2. Germline trimming cut 2 bases from V and 6 bases from J; bases unmatched to any gene: 6. The germline gives CDR1 SGHVS, CDR2 FQNEAQ. This CDR3 comprises 15 residues.

V is TRBV3-1 (or the pseudogene TRBV3-2) and J is TRBJ2-2; tentatively, D is TRBD2 (5 bases). CDR1 and CDR2 from the germline V gene are LGHDT and YNNKEL (reference sequence). The CDR3 is 14 residues long. Trimming stripped 5 bases from V and 4 bases from J, with 11 bases between. The CDR3 region is CASSYGVSTGELFF. DNA for the CDR3: TGTGCCAGCAGCTACGGGGTTAGCACCGGGGAGCTGTTTTTT.

The rearrangement joins TRBV5-1 to TRBJ1-5, with D possibly TRBD1 on 6 matching bases. Germline V gene sequence: CDR1 SGHRS, CDR2 YFSETQ. The CDR3 length is 14 residues. Trimming stripped 4 bases from V and 2 bases from J, with 10 bases between. The CDR3 here is CASSPSGGNQPQHF. CDR3 DNA: TGCGCCAGCAGCCCCTCAGGGGGCAATCAGCCCCAGCATTTT. Using reference TRBV5-1 and TRBJ1-5 for the parts outside the CDR3, the full variable domain is KAGVTQTPRYLIKTRGQQVTLSCSPISGHRSVSWYQQTPGQGLQFLFEYFSETQRNKGNFPGRFSGRQFSNSRSEMNVSTLELGDSALYLCASSPSGGNQPQHFGDGTRLSIL.

V usage is TRBV19 and J usage is TRBJ2-1, with D maybe TRBD2 (5 bases). Germline V gene data show CDR1 as LNHDA and CDR2 as SQIVND (reference sequence). Trimming shortened V by 5 bases and J by 3 bases, and 20 bases separated the two germline ends. The CDR3 length is 17 residues. The CDR3 DNA is TGTGCCAGTAGTGGGCACGGCGGGCAGCGGTTCTACAATGAGCAGTTCTTC. It encodes CASSGHGGQRFYNEQFF.

The chain recombines TRBV7-9 with TRBJ1-5; the D is unclear. The CDR3 is 14 residues long. The germline V gene has CDR1 SEHNR and CDR2 FQNEAQ (reference sequence). Trimming took 4 bases from V and 5 from J, leaving 12 bases between them. The CDR3 bases are TGTGCCAGCAGCTCCCCAGGTAGTTATCAGCCCCAGCATTTT. It yields the protein CASSSPGSYQPQHF.

Here the CDR3 DNA reads TGTGCCATCAGTGATCGGTTTACAACTAGCGGGTCCGGGCCTCTTGAGACCCAGTACTTC. The encoded protein is CAISDRFTTSGSGPLETQYF. This sequence joins TRBV10-3 and TRBJ2-5; 9 bases are shared with TRBD2. CDR1 is ENHRY, CDR2 SYGVKD, per germline. The V gene end was trimmed by 3 bases and the J gene end by 5 bases; junction bases not matched to a gene: 22. The CDR3 has 20 residues.

The chain links TRBV11-3 to TRBJ1-1; weak D call: TRBD1 (6 bases). This CDR3 spans 14 amino acids. Trimming took off 5 bases at V and 5 bases at J, with 15 bases between the two ends. CDR1 is SGHNT and CDR2 is YENEEA in the germline V gene. In DNA, the CDR3 is TGTGCCAGCAGCCGTACACAGGGAAGAACTGAAGCTTTCTTT. It yields the protein CASSRTQGRTEAFF.

The V and J genes are TRBV19 and TRBJ2-7; a possible D gene is TRBD2 (6 bases). This CDR3 region has 14 residues. V lost 3 bases and J lost 1, with 10 bases in between. Looked up from germline, CDR1 is LNHDA and CDR2 is SQIVND (reference sequence). The CDR3 spells CASSMTGGSYEQYF. The CDR3 nucleotides are TGTGCCAGTAGTATGACCGGGGGATCCTACGAGCAGTACTTC.

V and J are TRBV28 and TRBJ1-2; D is unclear. V lost 5 bases, J lost 3 bases, and 7 bases lay in between. This CDR3 is 12 amino acids long. Per the germline V gene, CDR1 is MDHEN and CDR2 is SYDVKM. CDR3 loop: CASSRWDYGYTF. Here the CDR3 DNA reads TGTGCCAGCAGTAGGTGGGACTATGGCTACACCTTC.

This clone was counted once. The chain employs TRBV12-5 and TRBJ1-6; D is ambiguous. The CDR3 totals 12 residues. Trimming removed 4 bases at V and 9 bases at J, with 7 bases between. Germline lookup yields CDR1 LGHNT and CDR2 FRNRAP. Here the CDR3 reads CASGSPTSPLHF. CDR3 bases: TGTGCTAGTGGTTCCCCTACTTCACCCCTCCACTTT.

V gene TRBV27 combines with J gene TRBJ1-5, with TRBD1 identical over 7 bases. This CDR3 comprises 15 residues. Losses at the gene ends were 5 bases for V and 2 bases for J; bases not matched to a gene: 6. The germline gives CDR1 MNHEY, CDR2 SMNVEV (reference sequence). CDR3 nucleotides: TGTGCCAGCAGTCCAGGGGACAGCGGCAATCAGCCCCAGCATTTT. Translation: CASSPGDSGNQPQHF.

The chain links TRBV3-1 (or the pseudogene TRBV3-2) to TRBJ2-3; possibly TRBD1 or TRBD2 for D (5 bases each). Germline values: CDR1 LGHDT, CDR2 YNNKEL (reference sequence). V was shortened by 0 bases and J by 2 bases, with 9 bases between the two germline ends. CDR3 length equals 15 residues. The CDR3 sequence: CASSQEGRITDTQYF. The CDR3 region has the DNA TGTGCCAGCAGCCAAGAGGGACGGATCACAGATACGCAGTATTTT.

This chain uses TRBV28 with TRBJ2-5; D is unclear. Trimming left V 1 base short and J 4 bases short, with 10 bases between. The CDR3 length is 14 residues. The V gene's germline CDR1 is MDHEN and CDR2 SYDVKM. For the CDR3, the DNA is TGTGCCAGCAGTTTATCTTCGGGTCGAGAGACCCAGTACTTC. Its protein is CASSLSSGRETQYF. Full variable domain (outside the CDR3, taken from reference TRBV28 and TRBJ2-5): DVKVTQSSRYLVKRTGEKVFLECVQDMDHENMFWYRQDPGLGLRLIYFSYDVKMKEKGDIPEGYSVSREKKERFSLILESASTNQTSMYLCASSLSSGRETQYFGPGTRLLVL.

The chain links TRBV7-2 to TRBJ1-2; TRBD1 agrees at 7 bases. With V trimmed by 4 bases and J by 4 bases, 6 bases remained unmatched. Germline lookup yields CDR1 SGHTA and CDR2 FQGNSA. This CDR3 spans 14 amino acids. The CDR3 DNA reads TGTGCCAGCAGCTACTCAGGGGGTTCCTATGGCTACACCTTC. Its translation is CASSYSGGSYGYTF.

The chain combines TRBV5-1 with TRBJ2-7, with D perhaps TRBD1 (5 bases). The CDR3 contains 13 residues. Between the trimmed V and J ends, which lost 5 bases and 6 bases, there was a span of 15 bases. Looked up from germline, CDR1 is SGHRS and CDR2 is YFSETQ. CDR3 in DNA: TGCGCCAGCAGGCCGGACACCTCTCGCGAGCAGTACTTC. Protein: CASRPDTSREQYF.

The CDR3 protein is CASSLPNQPQHF. CDR3 bases: TGTGCCAGCAGCTTGCCAAATCAGCCCCAGCATTTT. The chain recombines TRBV5-4 with TRBJ1-5; D uncertain. This CDR3 contains 12 residues. The germline V gene has CDR1 SGHNT and CDR2 YYREEE (reference sequence). V lost 1 base and J 4 bases, leaving 3 bases between the germline ends.

The chain joins TRBV27 to TRBJ2-7, with 7 nucleotides matching TRBD1. This CDR3 is 12 amino acids long. After removal of 5 bases from V and 6 bases from J, the junction contained 4 bases not matched to a gene. Germline CDR1 MNHEY, CDR2 SMNVEV (reference sequence). CDR3 in amino acids: CASSPTGVEQYF. In DNA form, the CDR3 reads TGTGCCAGCAGTCCAACAGGGGTCGAGCAGTACTTC.

V and J are TRBV18 and TRBJ2-5; possibly TRBD1 for D (6 bases). The CDR3 spans 14 residues. With 3 bases removed from V and 5 bases from J, the gap between germline ends came to 13 bases. Germline V gene data show CDR1 as KGHSH and CDR2 as LQKENI. DNA for the CDR3: TGTGCCAGCTCACCCCCAGTCAGGGGTGAGACCCAGTACTTC. Translation gives CASSPPVRGETQYF.

The rearrangement joins TRBV7-2 to TRBJ2-7; D call uncertain. The length of the CDR3 is 16 residues. Germline V CDR1 and CDR2: SGHTA, FQGNSA. V lost 0 bases, J lost 3 bases, and 15 bases lay in between. The CDR3 sequence is CASSLASFPPYYEQYF. The DNA of the CDR3 is TGTGCCAGCAGCTTAGCTTCCTTCCCACCTTACTACGAGCAGTACTTC.

CDR3: CASSSRLAGGDTQYF. For the CDR3, the DNA is TGTGCCAGCAGCTCCAGACTAGCGGGGGGGGATACGCAGTATTTT. The chain is built from TRBV11-3 and TRBJ2-3; 14 bases map to TRBD2. The germline V gene has CDR1 SGHNT and CDR2 YENEEA. Unmatched junction bases numbered 3, after V lost 4 bases and J lost 6 bases. The CDR3 runs 15 residues. Using reference TRBV11-3 and TRBJ2-3 for the parts outside the CDR3, the full variable domain is EAGVVQSPRYKIIEKKQPVAFWCNPISGHNTLYWYLQNLGQGPELLIRYENEEAVDDSQLPKDRFSAERLKGVDSTLKIQPAELGDSAVYLCASSSRLAGGDTQYFGPGTRLTVL.

This rearrangement joins TRBV11-2 to TRBJ1-6, with 7 bases that match TRBD1. J lost 0 bases, V lost 6 bases, and 11 bases had no gene match. The CDR3 runs 18 residues. Looked up from germline, CDR1 is SGHAT and CDR2 is FQNNGV. CDR3 region: CASRTYRGTSSYNSPLHF. CDR3 DNA: TGTGCCAGCAGGACATACAGGGGAACGAGCTCCTATAATTCACCCCTCCACTTT.

This chain uses TRBV6-6 with TRBJ1-1; TRBD1 agrees at 9 bases. The V gene end was trimmed by 6 bases and the J gene end by 0 bases; junction bases not matched to a gene: 5. Germline lookup yields CDR1 MNHNY and CDR2 SVGAGI (reference sequence). This CDR3 has 15 residues. CDR3 protein: CASRRQGEMNTEAFF. In DNA form, the CDR3 reads TGTGCCAGCAGGCGACAGGGGGAAATGAACACTGAAGCTTTCTTT.

The J gene is TRBJ1-1, the V gene TRBV5-4; a weak D match, TRBD1 (5 bases). V lost 2 bases and J lost 3, with 14 bases in between. This CDR3 is built from 15 residues. Germline lookup yields CDR1 SGHNT and CDR2 YYREEE (reference sequence). CDR3 DNA sequence: TGTGCCAGCAGCTTTGGGGCGAGGTCTGACACTGAAGCTTTCTTT. Its translation: CASSFGARSDTEAFF.